Listed below are T cell receptor beta chains from one sample, sequenced in a study of OX40 agonist ivuxolimab in advanced cancers. Repertoires were generated with immunoSEQ multiplex PCR, while TCRdb's copy carries only in-frame clones and drops some. Of approximately 70,000 clones listed, around 88% are singletons. This specimen was CD4+ or CD8+ T cells sorted from blood, taken in a trial of the OX40 agonist ivuxolimab. These receptors were collected from an adult with an advanced solid tumor such as melanoma, head and neck, liver or kidney cancer. CDR3s include the opening cysteine and the closing phenylalanine or tryptophan. Each record gives: V gene, J gene, clone size, D gene, CDR3 protein, CDR3 DNA. D genes are given only for firm matches. The listing skips clone size in some rows; elsewhere it reads once, few, many or a size class.

TRBV9	TRBJ2-2	-	-	CASSVSDLNTGELFF	TGTGCCAGCAGCGTAAGCGACTTGAACACCGGGGAGCTGTTTTTT
TRBV9	TRBJ2-3	-	-	CASSALGTSSSTDTQYF	TGTGCCAGCAGCGCCCTCGGAACTAGCTCTAGCACAGATACGCAGTATTTT
TRBV11-2	TRBJ2-1	few	-	CASSLYGYNEQFF	TGTGCCAGCAGCCTCTACGGATACAATGAGCAGTTCTTC
TRBV28	TRBJ1-5	-	TRBD1	CASSLSRGADQPQHF	TGTGCCAGCAGCCTTTCCAGGGGGGCGGATCAGCCCCAGCATTTT
TRBV30	TRBJ2-7	-	TRBD1	CAWSAPTGLSSYEQYF	TGTGCCTGGAGTGCTCCGACAGGGCTGAGCTCCTACGAGCAGTACTTC
TRBV18	TRBJ2-7	once	-	CASSPRGPYEQYF	TGTGCCAGCTCACCAAGGGGTCCCTACGAGCAGTACTTC
TRBV5-1	TRBJ2-6	-	-	CASSRGTEGSGANVLTF	TGCGCCAGCAGCCGGGGGACAGAGGGCTCTGGGGCCAACGTCCTGACTTTC
TRBV30	TRBJ2-2	-	-	CAGGMLNTGELFF	TGTGCCGGCGGCATGTTGAACACCGGGGAGCTGTTTTTT
TRBV7-3	TRBJ2-3	-	TRBD2	CASSLSPGLAGAGDTQYF	TGTGCCAGCAGCTTATCCCCCGGACTAGCGGGAGCGGGAGATACGCAGTATTTT
TRBV19	TRBJ2-4	-	-	CASRTTGSGNIQYF	TGTGCCAGTAGAACCACAGGGTCCGGAAACATTCAGTACTTC
TRBV7-8	TRBJ1-2	few	-	CASSHPNYGYTF	TGTGCCAGCAGTCATCCTAACTATGGCTACACCTTC
TRBV7-8	TRBJ1-1	-	-	CASSPGHWNTEAFF	TGTGCCAGCAGCCCGGGACATTGGAACACTGAAGCTTTCTTT
TRBV27	TRBJ1-4	-	-	CASSLWEGDGEKLFF	TGTGCCAGCAGTCTTTGGGAGGGTGACGGTGAAAAACTGTTTTTT
TRBV27	TRBJ2-3	-	-	CASSFETGRSDTQYF	TGTGCCAGCAGTTTCGAAACAGGGAGGTCAGATACGCAGTATTTT
TRBV5-4	TRBJ2-1	-	-	CASSTPTGGDNEQFF	TGTGCCAGCAGCACCCCGACGGGGGGCGACAATGAGCAGTTCTTC
TRBV19	TRBJ1-5	-	-	CASSTTGGLGRNQPQHF	TGTGCCAGTAGTACCACCGGGGGGCTGGGACGCAATCAGCCCCAGCATTTT
TRBV11-2	TRBJ2-1	-	-	CASSSAGALSRNEQFF	TGTGCCAGCAGCTCCGCGGGGGCCTTATCAAGGAATGAGCAGTTCTTC
TRBV30	TRBJ2-5	-	-	CAWSGSDNRETQYF	TGTGCCTGGTCGGGCTCAGATAATCGGGAGACCCAGTACTTC
TRBV11-2	TRBJ2-7	-	TRBD1	CASSLGQASYEQYF	TGTGCCAGCAGCTTGGGACAGGCCTCCTACGAGCAGTACTTC
TRBV7-9	TRBJ2-2	-	TRBD2	CASSLFSGGTGELFF	TGTGCCAGCAGCTTATTTTCCGGGGGGACCGGGGAGCTGTTTTTT
TRBV19	TRBJ2-7	-	-	CASSGMGEARPYEQYF	TGTGCCAGTAGTGGCATGGGTGAGGCCAGGCCCTACGAGCAGTACTTC
TRBV27	TRBJ1-5	-	TRBD1	CASSLSQGAGGFYQPQHF	TGTGCCAGCAGTTTATCCCAGGGGGCAGGTGGGTTCTATCAGCCCCAGCATTTT
TRBV9	TRBJ1-2	-	-	CASSVLDYGYTF	TGTGCCAGCAGCGTATTAGACTATGGCTACACCTTC
TRBV5-1	TRBJ1-2	once	-	CASSLARGADGYTF	TGCGCCAGCAGCTTGGCACGGGGGGCTGATGGCTACACCTTC
TRBV30	TRBJ1-5	-	TRBD1	CAWSPTGQISNQPQHF	TGTGCCTGGAGCCCCACGGGACAGATTAGCAATCAGCCCCAGCATTTT
TRBV11-2	TRBJ2-1	-	-	CASSLGRQYNEQFF	TGTGCCAGCAGCTTGGGACGCCAATACAATGAGCAGTTCTTC
TRBV14	TRBJ2-7	once	-	CASSLIGLYEQYF	TGTGCCAGCAGCCTTATCGGCCTCTACGAGCAGTACTTC
TRBV11-1	TRBJ2-4	-	TRBD2	CASSQGLAGGRDIQYF	TGTGCCAGCAGCCAGGGACTAGCGGGAGGCCGGGACATTCAGTACTTC
TRBV14	TRBJ2-2	-	-	CASSRRSANTGELFF	TGTGCCAGCAGCCGCCGGTCCGCGAACACCGGGGAGCTGTTTTTT
TRBV12-5	TRBJ2-5	-	TRBD2	CASGPGGAGQETQYF	TGTGCTAGTGGTCCGGGGGGGGCAGGGCAAGAGACCCAGTACTTC
TRBV6-6	TRBJ1-1	-	-	CASTRGAEAFF	TGTGCCAGCACAAGGGGGGCTGAAGCTTTCTTT
TRBV10-3	TRBJ2-1	-	-	CAISERQDGYNEQFF	TGTGCCATCAGTGAGAGGCAGGATGGGTACAATGAGCAGTTCTTC
TRBV7-3	TRBJ1-6	-	TRBD1	CASSSQGRDNSPLHF	TGTGCCAGCAGCTCACAGGGGAGGGATAATTCACCCCTCCACTTT
TRBV7-8	TRBJ2-3	-	TRBD1	CASSLNRGDTQYF	TGTGCCAGCAGCTTAAACAGGGGAGATACGCAGTATTTT
TRBV18	TRBJ1-5	-	-	CASSPDRLNQPQHF	TGTGCCAGCTCACCAGACAGGCTCAATCAGCCCCAGCATTTT
TRBV7-2	TRBJ2-7	few	-	CASRRNQGHEQYF	TGTGCCAGCAGACGCAATCAGGGACACGAGCAGTACTTC
TRBV10-3	TRBJ2-3	-	TRBD2	CAIKGTSGQADTQYF	TGTGCCATCAAAGGGACTAGCGGGCAGGCAGATACGCAGTATTTT
TRBV19	TRBJ2-7	-	-	CASSIPGLGSYEQYF	TGTGCCAGTAGTATCCCAGGTTTGGGTTCCTACGAGCAGTACTTC
TRBV6-6	TRBJ2-3	-	-	CASSYNLGMGTDTQYF	TGTGCCAGCAGTTACAATCTGGGAATGGGCACAGATACGCAGTATTTT
TRBV14	TRBJ1-2	-	-	CASSQGTWNNYGYTF	TGTGCCAGCAGCCAGGGAACGTGGAACAACTATGGCTACACCTTC
TRBV19	TRBJ2-3	-	-	CASRLDSTDTQYF	TGTGCCAGTAGATTAGACTCTACAGATACGCAGTATTTT
TRBV30	TRBJ2-2	-	-	CAWSVKARTGELFF	TGTGCCTGGAGTGTAAAGGCCAGGACCGGGGAGCTGTTTTTT
TRBV5-1	TRBJ2-3	-	TRBD2	CASSLSGVVVDTQYF	TGCGCCAGCAGCCTTAGCGGGGTTGTCGTAGATACGCAGTATTTT
TRBV6-6	TRBJ1-2	-	-	CATSEGGGYTF	TGTGCCACCTCAGAGGGAGGCGGCTACACCTTC
TRBV29-1	TRBJ1-1	-	TRBD1	CSVEEPGGLNTEAFF	TGCAGCGTTGAAGAACCAGGGGGATTGAACACTGAAGCTTTCTTT
TRBV6-5	TRBJ2-7	-	-	CAISRGISYEQYF	TGTGCCATCTCAAGGGGGATATCCTACGAGCAGTACTTC